The following is a T cell receptor beta chain sequence with its context. Seattle's enrolled individuals joined amid active infection and were then monitored longitudinally. In the study's own analysis: Amplification with reference gene primers provided the estimates of nucleated cell counts. Repertoires were generated with immunoSEQ multiplex PCR, while TCRdb's copy carries only in-frame clones and drops some. The V and J calls and clone size come from that table; D and trimming were worked out from the DNA. The data show around 340,000 clones, with 75% to 90% seen just once and about 7.6% held by the top ten. This specimen belongs to a study of blood T cell repertoires in COVID-19. V lost 4 bases, J lost 2 bases, and 9 bases stayed unmatched. Looked up from germline, CDR1 is SGHRS and CDR2 is YFSETQ. The CDR3 runs to 16 residues.

The chain recombines TRBV5-1 with TRBJ2-3; 8 bases match TRBD2. The source is a woman aged 55-70 years with COVID-19, enrolled during active disease. Sequenced: peripheral blood. In nucleotides, the CDR3 is TGCGCCAGCAGCCTCGGGAGTAGCGGGAACACAGATACGCAGTATTTT. This gives the protein CASSLGSSGNTDTQYF.